There are a few counts of the clone carrying this TCR beta chain. Its antigen is as yet unknown. Generated by immunoSEQ multiplex PCR, the TCRdb table keeps only in-frame clones and is missing some. Of more than 80,000 clones listed, 65% to 90% are singletons. The data were taken from a study of T cell responses to AZD1222 COVID-19 vaccine. Notes on the study in general: Seropositive status at baseline applied to only 6 or 7 AZD1222 recipients. In a largely white British group with more females than males, clonal diversity was possibly underestimated.

V gave up 6 bases and J gave up 8 bases; unmatched junction bases: 3. The germline gives CDR1 LGHDT, CDR2 YNNKEL (reference sequence). The CDR3 is made up of 11 amino acids. Sequences were derived from peripheral blood, sampled on day 0 of AZD1222 vaccination. The TCR sequence derives from an adult in good health. The chain combines TRBV3-1 (or the pseudogene TRBV3-2) with TRBJ1-1; 7 nucleotides line up with TRBD1. In DNA, the CDR3 is TGTGCCAGCAGGCGACAGGGAGAAGCTTTCTTT. Its protein product is CASRRQGEAFF.